What follows describes a single T cell receptor beta chain. Its antigen is currently unknown. A junction end diverges from the germline sequence, so it may reflect a read error. The CDR3 runs to 15 residues. The germline CDR1 and CDR2 sequences are LGHNA and YNFKEQ. These data come from a study of CD8+CD57+ T cells in acquired aplastic anemia. Study in general: Average DNA yield from sorted CD4+ and CD8+ cells was approximately 3.2 ug. Healthy CD8+ samples averaged roughly 9.9 million reads.

Findings of the study overall: Between patients and controls, CD8+ Simpson's diversity did not vary significantly. Both patients and controls carried the same twenty-nine CD8+ CDR3 sequences.

The study profiled TCR beta VDJ and CDR3 using genomic DNA as template. In TCRdb, the reads were re-called with MiXCR into one record per CDR3 protein. This table holds 400,000 to 450,000 distinct CDR3 sequences, 65% to 80% found once. The sample comprised sorted CD4+, CD8+, or CD8+CD57+ T cells (not recorded which) from PBMCs. This sequence originates from a human donor in good health, serving as a control. The V call is TRBV4-2, the J call TRBJ1-1; no firm D call. The CDR3, as DNA: TGTGCCAGCAGCAAGTACAGAGGTGGGAACACTGAAGCTTCCTTT. This sequence encodes CASSKYRGGNTEASF.